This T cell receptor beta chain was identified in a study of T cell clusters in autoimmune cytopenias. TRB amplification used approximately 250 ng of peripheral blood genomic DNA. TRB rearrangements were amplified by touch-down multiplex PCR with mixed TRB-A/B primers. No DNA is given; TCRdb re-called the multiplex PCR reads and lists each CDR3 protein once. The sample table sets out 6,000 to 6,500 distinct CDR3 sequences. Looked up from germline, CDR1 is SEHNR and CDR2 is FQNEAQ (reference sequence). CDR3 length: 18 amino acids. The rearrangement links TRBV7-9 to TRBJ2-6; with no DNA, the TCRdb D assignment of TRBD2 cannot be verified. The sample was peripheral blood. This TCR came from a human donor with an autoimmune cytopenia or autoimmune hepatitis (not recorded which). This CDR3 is CASSFYSGGASGANVLTF.